These 32 T cell receptor beta chains came from one sample sequenced in a study of blood T cell repertoires in COVID-19. TCRdb's copy holds only in-frame clones and misses some; the assay was immunoSEQ multiplex PCR. This sample has around 250,000 clones, with about 90% found just once. The sample comprised PBMCs or T cells enriched from blood (not recorded which). Receptors were obtained from a middle-aged woman who had been exposed to COVID-19.

V is TRBV28 and J is TRBJ1-6; weak D call: TRBD1 (6 bases). This CDR3 spans 13 amino acids. Germline CDR1 reads MDHEN; CDR2 reads SYDVKM. Trimming took off 6 bases at V and 10 bases at J, with 13 bases between the two ends. The CDR3: CASRWTDGSPLHF. The CDR3 DNA sequence: TGTGCCAGCAGGTGGACAGACGGATCACCCCTCCACTTT.

J is TRBJ2-2 and V is TRBV6-4; 14 bases are a match to TRBD2. CDR1 is MRHNA, CDR2 SNTAGT, per germline. Unmatched junction bases numbered 11, after V lost 6 bases and J lost 2 bases. This CDR3 contains 19 residues. The CDR3 DNA sequence: TGTGCCAGCAGCCCGTTATGGACTAGCGGGAGGCTAAACACCGGGGAGCTGTTTTTT. Amino acid sequence: CASSPLWTSGRLNTGELFF.

V gene TRBV27 combines with J gene TRBJ2-3; TRBD1 agrees at 7 bases. V trimming: 7 bases; J trimming: 5 bases; junction bases outside the gene matches: 9. The germline V gene has CDR1 MNHEY and CDR2 SMNVEV (reference sequence). The CDR3 is 14 amino acids. The CDR3 here is CASTPGTALDTQYF. The DNA for the CDR3 is TGTGCCAGCACCCCCGGGACAGCTTTAGATACGCAGTATTTT.

The chain is built from TRBV2 and TRBJ2-7, with D maybe TRBD1 (6 bases). The CDR3 covers 14 residues. Per germline, CDR1 SNHLY and CDR2 FYNNEI. Trimming shortened V by 5 bases and J by 2 bases, and 13 bases separated the two germline ends. The CDR3 coding sequence is TGTGCCAGCAGTCTACAGGGTGTGGCCTACGAGCAGTACTTC. This gives the protein CASSLQGVAYEQYF.

This chain connects TRBV19 to TRBJ2-3; 10 bases are a match to TRBD1. The V segment lost 7 bases and the J segment 2 bases; nucleotides outside the gene matches: 6. Germline CDR1 is LNHDA and CDR2 is SQIVND (reference sequence). The CDR3 spans 15 residues. The chain's CDR3 is CASKRDRGPTDTQYF. CDR3 sequence (DNA): TGTGCCAGTAAGAGGGACAGGGGTCCCACAGATACGCAGTATTTT.

The CDR3 protein is CASSPGTSGLSSYNEQFF. The CDR3 bases are TGTGCCAGCAGCCCCGGGACTAGCGGACTTAGCTCCTACAATGAGCAGTTCTTC. The chain recombines TRBV14 with TRBJ2-1; 11 bases map to TRBD2. Germline V gives CDR1 SGHDN, CDR2 FVKESK. Trimming cost V 4 bases and J 0 bases; bases outside gene matches: 8. This CDR3 is built from 18 residues. Full variable domain (outside the CDR3, taken from reference TRBV14 and TRBJ2-1): EAGVTQFPSHSVIEKGQTVTLRCDPISGHDNLYWYRRVMGKEIKFLLHFVKESKQDESGMPNNRFLAERTGGTYSTLKVQPAELEDSGVYFCASSPGTSGLSSYNEQFFGPGTRLTVL.

This chain connects TRBV7-9 to TRBJ2-3; 11 bases line up with TRBD2. The CDR3 covers 18 residues. CDR1 SEHNR and CDR2 FQNEAQ come from the germline V gene (reference sequence). V lost 5 bases and J lost 2; bases outside the gene matches: 12. The CDR3 is CASSEQRGTSGYTDTQYF. The DNA for the CDR3 is TGTGCCAGCAGCGAACAAAGGGGGACTAGCGGATACACAGATACGCAGTATTTT.

The chain links TRBV6-2 or TRBV6-3 to TRBJ2-4, with D perhaps matching TRBD1 (6 bases). Germline CDR1 and CDR2: MNHEY and SVGEGT. The CDR3 consists of 15 residues. The germline V and J ends were trimmed by 6 bases and 0 bases, with 12 bases remaining between them. CDR3 sequence reads: CASSPGHLAKNIQYF. DNA for the CDR3: TGTGCCAGCAGCCCGGGACATCTAGCCAAAAACATTCAGTACTTC.

CDR3 protein: CASRYPGHQNIQYF. As DNA, the CDR3 is TGCGCCAGCAGGTATCCGGGACACCAAAACATTCAGTACTTC. The chain employs TRBV5-1 and TRBJ2-4; possible D gene TRBD1, 6 bases. Germline loops: CDR1 SGHRS, CDR2 YFSETQ. This CDR3 region has 14 residues. Trimming shortened V by 5 bases and J by 5 bases, and 14 bases separated the two germline ends.

The chain's CDR3 is CASSFPGDRHNSPLHF. CDR3 DNA: TGTGCCAGCAGCTTCCCGGGGGACAGACATAATTCACCCCTCCACTTT. This chain connects TRBV5-8 to TRBJ1-6, with 7 bases identical to TRBD1. V dropped 2 bases and J dropped 5; count of bases not matched to a gene: 7. Germline CDR1 reads SGHTS; CDR2 reads YDEGEE. The CDR3 has 16 amino acids.

The rearrangement links TRBV28 to TRBJ1-5; 8 nucleotides line up with TRBD1. In germline, CDR1 is MDHEN, CDR2 SYDVKM. V shed 6 bases, J shed 4 bases, and the junction held 5 bases outside the gene matches. CDR3 length: 14 amino acids. The DNA of the CDR3 is TGTGCCAGCAGGCCAGGACAGGGAAATCAGCCCCAGCATTTT. Translated: CASRPGQGNQPQHF.

This CDR3 reads CASSLAEPGQYIGDTQYF. Written as DNA, the CDR3 is TGTGCCAGCAGCTTAGCGGAGCCGGGACAGTACATAGGAGATACGCAGTATTTT. V gene TRBV7-6 combines with J gene TRBJ2-3; 7 bases are shared with TRBD1. This CDR3 has 18 residues. From germline, CDR1 is SGHVS and CDR2 FNYEAQ. Trimming removed 0 bases from V and 5 bases from J; junction bases left unmatched: 14.

CDR3 loop: CASSYSILAGEYGYTF. As DNA, the CDR3 is TGTGCCAGCAGTTATTCGATCCTCGCAGGGGAATATGGCTACACCTTC. This chain connects TRBV6-2 or TRBV6-3 to TRBJ1-2, with D perhaps TRBD1 (6 bases). Germline values: CDR1 MNHEY, CDR2 SVGEGT. Trimming removed 3 bases at V and 5 bases at J, with 19 bases between. The CDR3 length is 16 residues.

The chain is built from TRBV18 and TRBJ2-2; 7 bases line up with TRBD1. Germline CDR1 reads KGHSH; CDR2 reads LQKENI. The length of the CDR3 is 17 residues. J was trimmed by 2 bases and V by 0 bases; bases with no gene match: 6. The CDR3 coding sequence is TGTGCCAGCTCACCACCGGAACACAGGGGTAACACCGGGGAGCTGTTTTTT. It specifies CASSPPEHRGNTGELFF. The complete variable domain, with remaining parts taken from reference TRBV18 and TRBJ2-2, reads NAGVMQNPRHLVRRRGQEARLRCSPMKGHSHVYWYRQLPEEGLKFMVYLQKENIIDESGMPKERFSAEFPKEGPSILRIQQVVRGDSAAYFCASSPPEHRGNTGELFFGEGSRLTVL.

This sequence joins TRBV4-2 and TRBJ2-7; 7 nucleotides agree with TRBD1. CDR1 LGHNA and CDR2 YNFKEQ come from the germline V gene. The V and J ends lost 3 bases and 2 bases, in that order; junction bases with no gene match: 10. The CDR3 contains 16 residues. The CDR3 spells CASSQGRQGGPYEQYF. CDR3 sequence (DNA): TGTGCCAGCAGCCAGGGCAGACAGGGTGGCCCCTACGAGCAGTACTTC.

This sequence joins TRBV6-2 or TRBV6-3 and TRBJ2-7; weak D call: TRBD1 (6 bases). V was trimmed by 5 bases and J by 1 base, leaving 12 bases between them. This CDR3 comprises 14 residues. CDR1 MNHEY and CDR2 SVGEGT come from the germline V gene. Written as DNA, the CDR3 is TGTGCCAGCAGTCAAGAACAGGGATCCTACGAGCAGTACGTC. Translated, it gives CASSQEQGSYEQYV.

The chain recombines TRBV5-1 with TRBJ2-7; tentatively, D is TRBD1 (6 bases). V lost 7 bases and J 7 bases, leaving 18 bases between the germline ends. The CDR3 runs 13 residues. CDR1 SGHRS and CDR2 YFSETQ come from the germline V gene. CDR3 sequence (DNA): TGCGCCAGCTGGGGACCAGGGGCAGGAGAGCAGTACTTC. The encoded protein is CASWGPGAGEQYF. The full variable domain, with the rest looked up from reference TRBV5-1 and TRBJ2-7, is KAGVTQTPRYLIKTRGQQVTLSCSPISGHRSVSWYQQTPGQGLQFLFEYFSETQRNKGNFPGRFSGRQFSNSRSEMNVSTLELGDSALYLCASWGPGAGEQYFGPGTRLTVT.

V and J are TRBV7-2 and TRBJ1-1; no clear D. This CDR3 is built from 12 residues. Trimming took 5 bases from V and 11 from J, leaving 15 bases between them. CDR1 SGHTA and CDR2 FQGNSA come from the germline V gene. This CDR3 is CASSPFAAEAFF. CDR3 DNA: TGTGCCAGCAGCCCCTTTGCGGCAGAGGCTTTCTTT.

CDR3 bases: TGCGCCAGCAGCCAGACCTGGGCCCTCCTCTACGAGCAGTACTTC. Protein: CASSQTWALLYEQYF. The chain employs TRBV4-3 and TRBJ2-7; D unclear. This CDR3 spans 15 amino acids. In germline, CDR1 is LGHNA, CDR2 YSLEER. The V end lost 3 bases, the J end lost 3 bases, and 15 bases lay between the germline ends.

This chain joins TRBV2 and TRBJ1-2, with TRBD1 matching 9 bases. The CDR3 sequence is 17 residues long. Germline values: CDR1 SNHLY, CDR2 FYNNEI. V gave up 1 base and J gave up 3 bases; unmatched junction bases: 9. The CDR3 DNA sequence: TGTGCCAGCAGTGAAGTGATTTCTTGGGACAGGGACTATGGCTACACCTTC. Translated: CASSEVISWDRDYGYTF.

The V call is TRBV9, the J call TRBJ2-1; 10 nucleotides align to TRBD2. The CDR3 has 20 amino acids. Germline values: CDR1 SGDLS, CDR2 YYNGEE. The J segment lost 3 bases and the V segment lost 4 bases, leaving 19 bases of the junction unmatched. CDR3 in amino acids: CASSHTRTPRTSGNYNEQFF. As DNA, the CDR3 is TGTGCCAGCAGCCATACTAGGACCCCACGGACTAGCGGAAACTACAATGAGCAGTTCTTC.

This sequence joins TRBV4-1 and TRBJ1-5; D gene ambiguous. CDR3 length: 13 residues. With 1 base removed from V and 2 bases from J, the gap between germline ends came to 3 bases. Per the germline V gene, CDR1 is MGHRA and CDR2 is YSYEKL. CDR3 residues: CASSQAGNQPQHF. The CDR3 DNA is TGCGCCAGCAGCCAAGCGGGCAATCAGCCCCAGCATTTT.

CDR3 sequence: CASSPRFDEQFF. The CDR3 DNA reads as TGTGCCAGCAGCCCTAGGTTCGATGAGCAGTTCTTC. V gene TRBV5-4 combines with J gene TRBJ2-1; D uncertain. Trimming pared 4 bases from V and 8 bases from J, leaving 10 bases between. CDR1 and CDR2 from the germline V gene are SGHNT and YYREEE (reference sequence). This CDR3 spans 12 amino acids.

The V and J genes are TRBV14 and TRBJ2-1; TRBD2 is a possible D gene (6 bases). CDR1 is SGHDN, CDR2 FVKESK, per germline. The CDR3 spans 17 residues. Trimming shortened V by 4 bases and J by 5 bases, and 21 bases separated the two germline ends. The CDR3 DNA reads as TGTGCCAGCAGCCTAATGACCGGGAGTATTAGGAACAATGAGCAGTTCTTC. Its translation: CASSLMTGSIRNNEQFF. The complete variable domain, with remaining parts taken from reference TRBV14 and TRBJ2-1, reads EAGVTQFPSHSVIEKGQTVTLRCDPISGHDNLYWYRRVMGKEIKFLLHFVKESKQDESGMPNNRFLAERTGGTYSTLKVQPAELEDSGVYFCASSLMTGSIRNNEQFFGPGTRLTVL.

The genes are TRBV6-5 and TRBJ1-5; unclear D gene. CDR1 and CDR2 from the germline V gene are MNHEY and SVGAGI. The CDR3 is made up of 15 amino acids. V lost 5 bases to trimming and J lost 0 bases, with 11 bases between them. The CDR3 nucleotides read TGTGCCAGCAGTAGGAGCGAAGGTAGCAATCAGCCCCAGCATTTT. Its protein product is CASSRSEGSNQPQHF.

To note about this clone: A read error may account for a junction end that differs from germline. CDR3 in DNA: TGTGCCAGCAGCCTCCAGGGGGCGCGGGACACTGAAGCTTTCTTT. This translates into CASSLQGARDTEAFF. The chain joins TRBV5-1 to TRBJ1-1; 8 nucleotides match TRBD1. The CDR3 is 15 amino acids. The germline CDR1 and CDR2 sequences are SGHRS and YFSETQ.

This clone was seen a single time. This chain uses TRBV5-1 with TRBJ1-3; D is ambiguous. V was clipped by 3 bases and J by 0 bases, with 10 bases between them. The CDR3 loop spans 15 amino acids. Looked up from germline, CDR1 is SGHRS and CDR2 is YFSETQ. The CDR3 loop is CASSSTGSSGNTIYF. The CDR3 nucleotides read TGCGCCAGCAGCTCCACGGGGAGCTCTGGAAACACCATATATTTT.

This chain uses TRBV5-4 with TRBJ2-5; a weak D match, TRBD1 (6 bases). V was cut by 2 bases and J by 2 bases, with 13 bases left in between. The CDR3 loop spans 15 amino acids. Looked up from germline, CDR1 is SGHNT and CDR2 is YYREEE (reference sequence). CDR3 coding DNA: TGTGCCAGCAGCTTCGGAGCAGGGACACAAGAGACCCAGTACTTC. It encodes CASSFGAGTQETQYF.

This clone has just one count. The chain joins TRBV27 to TRBJ1-2; possible D gene TRBD1, 5 bases. CDR1 is MNHEY and CDR2 is SMNVEV in the germline V gene (reference sequence). This CDR3 has 15 amino acids. Trimming cost V 8 bases and J 7 bases, with 23 bases left between them. The CDR3 spells CASLPTAGGVSGYTF. CDR3 bases: TGTGCCAGCCTCCCAACGGCGGGGGGGGTAAGTGGCTACACCTTC.

The chain uses TRBV28 and TRBJ1-5; D call uncertain. CDR1 and CDR2 (germline): MDHEN, SYDVKM. The CDR3 contains 15 residues. V dropped 5 bases and J dropped 6 bases, with 17 bases sitting between them. CDR3 DNA: TGTGCCAGCAGTCCGCCCGCAGTCGGGTCTCAGCCCCAGCATTTT. Translating it yields CASSPPAVGSQPQHF.

This clone was counted a single time. In DNA, the CDR3 is TGTGCCATCCGAACCCGTACGACAGGCAACCTTGCCTATGGCTACACCTTC. As protein: CAIRTRTTGNLAYGYTF. This rearrangement joins TRBV6-9 to TRBJ1-2; possibly TRBD1 for D (6 bases). Trimming pared 10 bases from V and 4 bases from J, leaving 28 bases between. The germline CDR1 and CDR2 sequences are MNHGY and SVAAGI. CDR3 length equals 17 residues.

The chain uses TRBV7-9 and TRBJ1-1; tentative D call: TRBD1 (6 bases). Germline loops: CDR1 SEHNR, CDR2 FQNEAQ (reference sequence). The CDR3 has 16 amino acids. The V and J ends lost 4 bases and 1 base respectively, with 16 bases between them. The CDR3 region has the DNA TGTGCCAGCAGCTACTCAGGGGCGTATGAGAACACTGAAGCTTTCTTT. Its protein product is CASSYSGAYENTEAFF.